This T cell receptor beta chain was observed in a study of OX40 agonist ivuxolimab in advanced cancers. General study points: By week 6 at 0.1 to 3.0 mg/kg, blood CD4+ and CD8+ T cells had expanded clonally.

Measured with immunoSEQ multiplex PCR; TCRdb has only the in-frame clones, and not every one. This table holds 75,000 to 95,000 clones, 92% found once. CDR1 is SNHLY and CDR2 is FYNNEI in the germline V gene. The CDR3 extends over 15 amino acids. In regard to this clone: The antigen is unknown. At one of its ends the junction is not consistent with the germline gene, which may arise from a read error.

This chain joins TRBV2 and TRBJ2-2; 10 bases line up with TRBD1. This specimen consisted of CD4+ or CD8+ T cells sorted from blood, obtained in a trial of the OX40 agonist ivuxolimab. This receptor was obtained from an adult with an advanced solid tumor such as melanoma, head and neck, liver or kidney cancer. The CDR3 sequence is CASSEGTGVSGELFF. CDR3 nucleotides: TGTGCCAGCAGCGAAGGGACAGGGGTTTCCGGGGAGCTGTTTTTT.